This T cell receptor (beta chain) was identified during a study of blood T cells in healthy people across ages. A J-beta primer mix and a sample-barcoded 5' primer were used in a second PCR of roughly 6 to 12 cycles. TCRdb used MiXCR to reprocess the 5' RACE reads, holding one entry per CDR3 protein. The sample lists about 1,500,000 distinct CDR3 sequences, about 40% occurring once. The source material was blood. The TCR comes from a woman aged 18-29 years in good health.

The chain's CDR3 is CASSLGPGGLYYEQYF. CDR3 nucleotide sequence: TGTGCCAGCAGCTTAGGACCGGGGGGCCTCTACTACGAGCAGTACTTC. J is TRBJ2-7 and V is TRBV7-2; weak D call: TRBD2 (7 bases). The CDR3 consists of 16 residues. V was shortened by 1 base and J by 3 bases, with 16 bases between the two germline ends. CDR1 and CDR2 (germline): SGHTA, FQGNSA.